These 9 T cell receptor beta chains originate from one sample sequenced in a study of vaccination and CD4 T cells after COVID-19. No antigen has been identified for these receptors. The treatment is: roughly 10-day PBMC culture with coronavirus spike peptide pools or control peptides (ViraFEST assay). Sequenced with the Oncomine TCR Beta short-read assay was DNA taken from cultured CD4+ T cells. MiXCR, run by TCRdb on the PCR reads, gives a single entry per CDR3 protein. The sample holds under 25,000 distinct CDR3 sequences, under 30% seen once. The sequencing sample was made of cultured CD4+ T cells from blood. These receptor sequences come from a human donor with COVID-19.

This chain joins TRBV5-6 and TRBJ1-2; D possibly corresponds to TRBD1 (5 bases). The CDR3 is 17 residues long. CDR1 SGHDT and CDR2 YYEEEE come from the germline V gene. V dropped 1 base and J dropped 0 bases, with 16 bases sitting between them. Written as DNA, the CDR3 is TGTGCCAGCAGCTTGCTTAGGCAGGGTCCGGCTAACTATGGCTACACCTTC. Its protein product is CASSLLRQGPANYGYTF.

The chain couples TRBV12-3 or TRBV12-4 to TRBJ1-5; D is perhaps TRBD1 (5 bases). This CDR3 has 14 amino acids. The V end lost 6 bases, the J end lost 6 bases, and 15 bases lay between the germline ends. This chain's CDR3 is CASRTIGGTQPQHF. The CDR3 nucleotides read TGTGCCAGCAGAACTATTGGGGGTACTCAGCCCCAGCATTTT.

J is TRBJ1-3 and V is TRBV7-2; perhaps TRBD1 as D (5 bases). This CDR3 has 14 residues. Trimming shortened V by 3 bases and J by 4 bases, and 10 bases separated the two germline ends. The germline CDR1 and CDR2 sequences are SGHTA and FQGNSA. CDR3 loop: CASSFAGRGNTIYF. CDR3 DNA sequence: TGTGCCAGCAGCTTCGCAGGGAGAGGAAACACCATATATTTT.

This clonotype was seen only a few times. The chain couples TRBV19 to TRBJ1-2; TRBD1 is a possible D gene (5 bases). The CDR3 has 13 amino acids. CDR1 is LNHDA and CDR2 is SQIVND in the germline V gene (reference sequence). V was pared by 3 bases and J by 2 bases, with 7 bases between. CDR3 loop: CASSMGDNYGYTF. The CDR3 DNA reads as TGTGCCAGTAGTATGGGGGACAACTATGGCTACACCTTC.

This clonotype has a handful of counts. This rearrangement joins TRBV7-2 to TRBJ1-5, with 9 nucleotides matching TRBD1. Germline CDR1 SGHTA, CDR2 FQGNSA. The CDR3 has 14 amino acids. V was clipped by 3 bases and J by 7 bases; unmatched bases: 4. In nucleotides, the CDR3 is TGTGCCAGCAGCTTGTGGACAGGGGACCAGCCCCAGCATTTT. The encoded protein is CASSLWTGDQPQHF.

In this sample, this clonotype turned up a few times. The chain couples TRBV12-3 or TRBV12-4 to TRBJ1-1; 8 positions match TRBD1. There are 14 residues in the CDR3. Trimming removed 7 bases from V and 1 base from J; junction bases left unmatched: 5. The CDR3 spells CASTRTGRNTEAFF. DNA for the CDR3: TGTGCCAGCACCCGGACAGGGCGGAACACTGAAGCTTTCTTT.

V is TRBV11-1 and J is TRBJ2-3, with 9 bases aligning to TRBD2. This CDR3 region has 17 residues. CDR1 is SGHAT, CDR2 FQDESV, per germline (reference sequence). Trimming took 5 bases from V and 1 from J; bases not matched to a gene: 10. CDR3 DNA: TGTGCCAGCAGCGGAATGCGGGGGGGTGATGGCACAGATACGCAGTATTTT. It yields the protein CASSGMRGGDGTDTQYF.

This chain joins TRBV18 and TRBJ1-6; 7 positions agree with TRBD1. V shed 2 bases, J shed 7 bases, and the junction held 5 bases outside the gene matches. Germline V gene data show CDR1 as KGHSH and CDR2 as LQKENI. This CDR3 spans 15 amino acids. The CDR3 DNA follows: TGTGCCAGCTCACCATGGGGACAGTTAAATTCACCCCTCCACTTT. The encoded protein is CASSPWGQLNSPLHF.

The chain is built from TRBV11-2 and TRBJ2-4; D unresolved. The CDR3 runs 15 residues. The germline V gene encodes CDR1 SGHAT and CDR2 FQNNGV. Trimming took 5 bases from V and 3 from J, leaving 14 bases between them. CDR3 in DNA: TGTGCCAGCAGCAACCCAACAAAGGGCAAAAACATTCAGTACTTC. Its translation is CASSNPTKGKNIQYF.